This TCR beta chain stems from a study of shared clonotypes between healthy human individuals. Profiling relied on immunoSEQ multiplex PCR, and the TCRdb table lists in-frame clones only, not all of them. The sample lists about 2.4 million clones; around nine tenths were seen once. In regard to this clone: Other DNA sequences of this sample code for an identical CDR3.

This sequence was found in a man between 18 and 29 years old in good health. The sequenced sample consisted of naive CD4+ T cells sorted from blood. Sample subset: CD45RA+ positively selected.

CDR3 region: CASSLEGQGNQPQHF. Here the CDR3 DNA reads TGCGCCAGCAGCTTGGAGGGACAAGGTAATCAGCCCCAGCATTTT. V usage is TRBV5-1 and J usage is TRBJ1-5, with D tentatively TRBD1 (6 bases). Per the germline V gene, CDR1 is SGHRS and CDR2 is YFSETQ. V was shortened by 0 bases and J by 4 bases, with 11 bases between the two germline ends. CDR3 size: 15 residues.